The entry that follows covers one T cell receptor beta chain sequence. This sample was taken from a study of T cell changes during pregnancy in multiple sclerosis. CDR3 length: 15 residues. Per germline, CDR1 SGDLS and CDR2 YYNGEE. V was pared by 2 bases and J by 9 bases, with 12 bases of the junction left unmatched. TCRdb keeps only in-frame clones here, not all; method: immunoSEQ multiplex PCR. In the table there are about 48,000 clones, 80% to 95% of which are singletons. The material was CD4+ T cells from peripheral blood mononuclear cells, obtained in the third trimester of pregnancy. This rearrangement joins TRBV9 to TRBJ2-7; TRBD1 agrees at 9 bases. This clonotype originated in a female donor with multiple sclerosis, enrolled in a pregnancy study. The CDR3 coding sequence is TGTGCCAGCAGCGTTGGGACAGGGCCTTCCACTTGGCAGTACTTC. Amino acid sequence: CASSVGTGPSTWQYF. The full variable domain, rest sourced from reference TRBV9 and TRBJ2-7, is DSGVTQTPKHLITATGQRVTLRCSPRSGDLSVYWYQQSLDQGLQFLIQYYNGEERAKGNILERFSAQQFPDLHSELNLSSLELGDSALYFCASSVGTGPSTWQYFGPGTRLTVT.